Listed below are T cell receptor beta chains from one sample, sequenced in a study of low-dose radiotherapy and immunotherapy resistance in tumors. TCRdb recomputed calls from the reads with MiXCR, one row per CDR3 protein. The repertoire includes fewer than 50,000 distinct CDR3 sequences, less than 30% of them detected once, and roughly a tenth sits in the top ten. The source was PBMCs, collected after low-dose radiotherapy plus immunotherapy. The receptors stem from a male donor with prostate cancer. Each CDR3 is given with its conserved first and last residue. D genes are given only for firm matches. Clone size is stated in some rows and not others, as once, few, many or a class when expanded.

>TRBV30|TRBD2|TRBJ2-2|many
CAWSVHSGRNTGELFF
TGTGCCTGGAGTGTACATAGCGGGAGAAACACCGGGGAGCTGTTTTTT
>TRBV5-5|NA|TRBJ1-2|NA
CASSLRTALYGYTF
TGTGCCAGCAGCCTAAGGACAGCCTTATATGGCTACACCTTC
>TRBV25-1|TRBD2|TRBJ2-7|many
CASSVSGSSNEQYF
TGTGCCAGCAGTGTTAGCGGGAGTAGCAACGAGCAGTACTTC
>TRBV20-1|NA|TRBJ1-1|NA
CSARAGSNTEAFF
TGCAGTGCTAGGGCAGGATCGAACACTGAAGCTTTCTTT
>TRBV28|NA|TRBJ2-1|NA
CASSAWGDRVGEQFF
TGTGCCAGCAGTGCCTGGGGGGATCGGGTGGGTGAGCAGTTCTTC
>TRBV10-3|TRBD1|TRBJ2-7|NA
CATKTGTGGYEQYF
TGTGCCACAAAGACCGGGACAGGGGGCTACGAGCAGTACTTC
>TRBV5-6|NA|TRBJ2-1|many
CASSLEGLLVYNEQFF
TGTGCCAGCAGCTTGGAAGGGCTCCTGGTCTACAATGAGCAGTTCTTC
>TRBV15|TRBD2|TRBJ2-7|once
CATSIRGGYEQYF
TGTGCCACCAGCATTCGGGGAGGGTACGAGCAGTACTTC
>TRBV7-2|NA|TRBJ2-7|many
CASTNGPYEQYF
TGTGCCAGCACAAACGGACCCTACGAGCAGTACTTC
>TRBV20-1|NA|TRBJ2-6|many
CSARSRGSGANVLTF
TGCAGTGCTAGGAGCAGGGGATCTGGGGCCAACGTCCTGACTTTC
>TRBV11-2|NA|TRBJ2-4|NA
CASSLRRFDIQYF
TGTGCCAGCAGCTTAAGGAGGTTTGACATTCAGTACTTC
>TRBV11-2|NA|TRBJ2-1|many
CASSWVVMSYNEQFF
TGTGCCAGCAGCTGGGTAGTGATGTCGTACAATGAGCAGTTCTTC
>TRBV6-5|TRBD2|TRBJ2-7|many
CASSYWGGYSYEQYF
TGTGCCAGCAGTTACTGGGGAGGGTATTCCTACGAGCAGTACTTC
>TRBV6-2/TRBV6-3|TRBD1|TRBJ1-5|many
CASRQGASVGPQHF
TGTGCCAGCAGGCAGGGGGCATCAGTGGGTCCCCAGCATTTT
>TRBV9|TRBD1|TRBJ2-2|NA
CASSVAGTGGTGELFF
TGTGCCAGCAGCGTAGCAGGGACAGGTGGCACCGGGGAGCTGTTTTTT
>TRBV18|NA|TRBJ1-5|many
CASSPPGGDQPQHF
TGTGCCAGCTCACCACCGGGCGGGGATCAGCCCCAGCATTTT
>TRBV2|NA|TRBJ2-2|NA
CASNRDTTGELFF
TGTGCCAGCAACCGGGACACAACCGGGGAGCTGTTTTTT
>TRBV2|NA|TRBJ1-5|many
CASSPSTVSNQPQHF
TGTGCCAGCAGTCCTTCGACGGTTAGCAATCAGCCCCAGCATTTT
>TRBV5-6|TRBD1|TRBJ1-5|NA
CASSPQQGVNSNQPQHF
TGCGCCAGCAGCCCCCAGCAGGGGGTAAATAGCAATCAGCCCCAGCATTTT
>TRBV4-2|TRBD2|TRBJ2-5|NA
CASSWGLAGEETQYF
TGTGCCAGCAGCTGGGGACTAGCGGGAGAAGAGACCCAGTACTTC
>TRBV7-3|TRBD2|TRBJ2-7|few
CASSLTGSSGGYEQYF
TGTGCCAGCAGCTTAACGGGTTCGAGCGGGGGTTACGAGCAGTACTTC
>TRBV5-1|NA|TRBJ2-7|many
CASSDPGDTYEQYF
TGCGCCAGCAGCGACCCCGGGGACACCTACGAGCAGTACTTC
>TRBV28|NA|TRBJ2-5|many
CASSLSPGRATQYF
TGTGCCAGCAGCTTGTCGCCAGGGCGAGCAACCCAGTACTTC
>TRBV7-3|NA|TRBJ1-1|many
CASSHVPSTEAFF
TGTGCCAGCAGCCATGTCCCCAGCACTGAAGCTTTCTTT
>TRBV3-1|TRBD2|TRBJ2-1|many
CASSRRGTSGNHEQFF
TGTGCCAGCAGCCGAAGAGGGACTAGCGGGAACCATGAGCAGTTCTTC
>TRBV2|NA|TRBJ1-4|NA
CASSEDRRTNEKPFF
TGTGCCAGCAGTGAAGACAGAAGAACTAATGAAAAACCGTTTTTT
>TRBV28|TRBD2|TRBJ2-3|NA
CASSFAGVVPDTQYF
TGTGCCAGCAGTTTCGCGGGAGTGGTCCCAGATACGCAGTATTTT
>TRBV10-3|TRBD2|TRBJ2-2|many
CAISELGTSGRISGELFF
TGTGCCATCAGTGAGCTTGGGACTAGCGGGAGAATCAGCGGGGAGCTGTTTTTT
>TRBV9|NA|TRBJ2-2|few
CASSVAGTGGLDTGELFFF
NA
>TRBV14|NA|TRBJ1-4|NA
CASSPRLVGTNEKLFF
TGTGCCAGCAGCCCGAGGCTGGTAGGAACTAATGAAAAACTGTTTTTT
>TRBV7-9|NA|TRBJ1-5|many
CASSLGGGALSYSNQPQHF
TGTGCCAGCAGCTTAGGGGGGGGGGCCTTATCATATAGCAATCAGCCCCAGCATTTT
>TRBV7-9|NA|TRBJ2-3|many
CASSLVGGTQYF
TGTGCCAGCAGCCTTGTCGGGGGTACGCAGTATTTT
>TRBV29-1|TRBD1|TRBJ2-2|many
CSVGGTAHPDTGELFF
TGCAGCGTTGGGGGGACAGCGCATCCTGACACCGGGGAGCTGTTTTTT
>TRBV12-3/TRBV12-4|NA|TRBJ2-5|many
CATSRGAPPETQYF
TGTGCCACCTCCCGGGGGGCACCCCCAGAGACCCAGTACTTC
>TRBV4-2|NA|TRBJ2-1|many
CASSQDSGVASLINEQFF
TGTGCCAGCAGCCAAGATTCGGGGGTGGCTAGCCTAATCAATGAGCAGTTCTTC
>TRBV6-2/TRBV6-3|TRBD2|TRBJ2-6|many
CASTSRGSPSGANVLTF
TGTGCCAGCACTTCCCGCGGGAGTCCCTCTGGGGCCAACGTCCTGACTTTC
>TRBV5-4|TRBD2|TRBJ2-7|many
CASSRTSARSGEQYF
TGTGCCAGCAGCCGAACTAGCGCCAGGTCGGGCGAGCAGTACTTC